These 27 T cell receptor beta chains were all obtained from the same sample, sequenced in a study of blood T cell repertoires in COVID-19. The method was immunoSEQ multiplex PCR; TCRdb's version includes in-frame clones alone and lacks a portion of them. This table has 120,000 or so clones, about four fifths appearing once. The specimen sequenced was peripheral blood. These receptors were obtained from a woman in her 50s with acute or convalescent COVID-19.

V is TRBV19 and J is TRBJ2-7; maybe TRBD2 (5 bases). Deletions cut 2 bases from V and 5 bases from J, with 13 bases between. The length of the CDR3 is 14 residues. Germline V gives CDR1 LNHDA, CDR2 SQIVND (reference sequence). The CDR3 DNA sequence: TGTGCCAGTAGTATAACCCGCGGGCGGCACGAGCAGTACTTC. Its protein is CASSITRGRHEQYF.

The V and J genes are TRBV6-1 and TRBJ1-3; 9 positions match TRBD1. This CDR3 contains 16 residues. Germline V lookup: CDR1 MNHNS, CDR2 SASEGT. Germline trimming cut 2 bases from V and 3 bases from J; bases unmatched to any gene: 5. This CDR3 is CASSESLGQGGNTIYF. For the CDR3, the DNA is TGTGCCAGCAGTGAAAGCTTGGGACAGGGTGGAAACACCATATATTTT.

This clone was seen a handful of times. The genes are TRBV28 and TRBJ1-2; unclear D gene. V was shortened by 6 bases and J by 1 base, with 12 bases between the two germline ends. Per the germline V gene, CDR1 is MDHEN and CDR2 is SYDVKM. This CDR3 spans 14 amino acids. CDR3 in amino acids: CASRPAGLNYGYTF. The CDR3 coding sequence is TGTGCCAGCAGGCCGGCGGGTCTTAACTATGGCTACACCTTC.

This chain links TRBV28 with TRBJ1-6; 7 bases are a match to TRBD1. The CDR3 contains 15 residues. The trim removed 2 bases at V and 5 bases at J, leaving 3 bases unmatched. Germline CDR1 and CDR2: MDHEN and SYDVKM. CDR3 bases: TGTGCCAGCAGTTTAGGGACAGAGAATAATTCACCCCTCCACTTT. It yields the protein CASSLGTENNSPLHF. Filled out from reference TRBV28 and TRBJ1-6, the complete variable domain reads DVKVTQSSRYLVKRTGEKVFLECVQDMDHENMFWYRQDPGLGLRLIYFSYDVKMKEKGDIPEGYSVSREKKERFSLILESASTNQTSMYLCASSLGTENNSPLHFGNGTRLTVT.

This chain connects TRBV5-1 to TRBJ2-7; D gene uncertain. CDR1 and CDR2 from the germline V gene are SGHRS and YFSETQ. The V end lost 4 bases, the J end lost 6 bases, and 14 bases lay between the germline ends. The CDR3 is 13 residues long. This chain's CDR3 is CASSLAQPGEQYF. The CDR3 bases are TGCGCCAGCAGCCTCGCACAACCTGGCGAGCAGTACTTC.

This sequence joins TRBV24-1 and TRBJ2-3; possibly TRBD2 for D (6 bases). Germline CDR1 and CDR2: KGHDR and SFDVKD. V was clipped by 7 bases and J by 1 base, with 17 bases between them. This CDR3 has 16 amino acids. The CDR3 loop is CATSEGLAYGTDTQYF. The CDR3 DNA is TGTGCCACCAGCGAAGGTCTAGCGTACGGCACAGATACGCAGTATTTT.

The chain joins TRBV7-9 to TRBJ2-2; 7 bases align to TRBD2. V lost 6 bases to trimming and J lost 6 bases; unmatched junction nucleotides: 4. The CDR3 contains 13 residues. Germline loops: CDR1 SEHNR, CDR2 FQNEAQ (reference sequence). The CDR3 nucleotides read TGTGCCAGCAGTCAGGGAGGGTCCGGGGAGCTGTTTTTT. It translates to CASSQGGSGELFF.

V gene TRBV5-5 combines with J gene TRBJ2-7, with 7 positions matching TRBD1. Germline CDR1 and CDR2: SGHKS and YYEKEE (reference sequence). The CDR3 has 13 residues. V shed 4 bases and J 7 bases; nucleotides not matched to a gene: 8. The CDR3 nucleotides read TGTGCCAGCAGCCTCCAGACAGGGCGGGAGCAGTACTTC. This translates into CASSLQTGREQYF.

V gene TRBV4-1 combines with J gene TRBJ2-1; D possibly corresponds to TRBD2 (5 bases). This CDR3 contains 19 residues. V was shortened by 0 bases and J by 9 bases, with 27 bases between the two germline ends. The V gene's germline CDR1 is MGHRA and CDR2 YSYEKL. The CDR3 spells CASSQDPKQPGSVLSEQFF. CDR3 bases: TGCGCCAGCAGCCAAGATCCAAAACAACCGGGATCAGTCCTCTCTGAGCAGTTCTTC.

This chain connects TRBV4-1 to TRBJ2-2; TRBD1 aligns across 7 bases. CDR1 MGHRA and CDR2 YSYEKL come from the germline V gene. Germline trimming cut 2 bases from V and 4 bases from J; bases unmatched to any gene: 4. The CDR3 loop spans 15 amino acids. The CDR3 nucleotides are TGCGCCAGCAGCCAACCGGGACAGTTCACCGGGGAGCTGTTTTTT. The encoded protein is CASSQPGQFTGELFF.

The chain combines TRBV4-1 with TRBJ1-5; D might be TRBD1 (6 bases). The CDR3 is 14 amino acids. V lost 4 bases and J lost 7, with 14 bases in between. Germline CDR1 MGHRA, CDR2 YSYEKL. CDR3 in amino acids: CASSLNQGQQPQHF. The CDR3 coding sequence is TGCGCCAGCAGCCTAAACCAGGGGCAACAGCCCCAGCATTTT.

The CDR3 DNA follows: TGCGCCAGCAGCTTGGAAGCGGTCGGCAATGAGCAGTTCTTC. This gives the protein CASSLEAVGNEQFF. The V gene is TRBV5-1, the J gene TRBJ2-1, with a tentative D call TRBD2 (5 bases). Trimming stripped 0 bases from V and 6 bases from J, with 10 bases between. This CDR3 region has 14 residues. The germline V gene encodes CDR1 SGHRS and CDR2 YFSETQ.

The chain couples TRBV5-6 to TRBJ2-7; D is possibly TRBD1 (6 bases). The CDR3 is 14 amino acids. The germline gives CDR1 SGHDT, CDR2 YYEEEE. V was cut by 0 bases and J by 2 bases, with 9 bases left in between. CDR3: CASSLAQGTYEQYF. CDR3 bases: TGTGCCAGCAGCTTGGCACAGGGTACCTACGAGCAGTACTTC.

V is TRBV15 and J is TRBJ1-3; D perhaps matches TRBD1 (6 bases). Looked up from germline, CDR1 is LNHNV and CDR2 is YYDKDF (reference sequence). The CDR3 loop spans 15 amino acids. The ends were cut back, 1 base at V and 2 bases at J, with 9 bases in the middle. This chain's CDR3 is CATSRVKGAGNTIYF. DNA for the CDR3: TGTGCCACCAGCAGAGTAAAGGGGGCTGGAAACACCATATATTTT.

The V call is TRBV28, the J call TRBJ2-7; D is undetermined. CDR3 size: 12 residues. Per the germline V gene, CDR1 is MDHEN and CDR2 is SYDVKM. V was clipped by 3 bases and J by 7 bases, with 10 bases between them. This CDR3 reads CASSLGQLEQYF. The CDR3 nucleotides are TGTGCCAGCAGTTTGGGTCAACTAGAGCAGTACTTC.

The V gene is TRBV18, the J gene TRBJ1-6; D call uncertain. The CDR3 consists of 16 residues. Germline V gives CDR1 KGHSH, CDR2 LQKENI. The V gene lost 3 bases and the J gene lost 7 bases, with 16 bases spanning the gap. CDR3 DNA: TGTGCCAGCTCACCCCCCCGGCAGGTGGCAAATTCACCCCTCCACTTT. Translation gives CASSPPRQVANSPLHF. Variable domain in full (rest from reference TRBV18 and TRBJ1-6): NAGVMQNPRHLVRRRGQEARLRCSPMKGHSHVYWYRQLPEEGLKFMVYLQKENIIDESGMPKERFSAEFPKEGPSILRIQQVVRGDSAAYFCASSPPRQVANSPLHFGNGTRLTVT.

This chain links TRBV5-1 with TRBJ2-3; weak D call: TRBD1 (6 bases). V was clipped by 2 bases and J by 3 bases, with 10 bases between them. The CDR3 runs 14 residues. The germline V gene encodes CDR1 SGHRS and CDR2 YFSETQ. Written as DNA, the CDR3 is TGCGCCAGCAGCTTCTTGGGGGCAACAGATACGCAGTATTTT. Translation gives CASSFLGATDTQYF. The full variable domain, rest sourced from reference TRBV5-1 and TRBJ2-3, is KAGVTQTPRYLIKTRGQQVTLSCSPISGHRSVSWYQQTPGQGLQFLFEYFSETQRNKGNFPGRFSGRQFSNSRSEMNVSTLELGDSALYLCASSFLGATDTQYFGPGTRLTVL.

The gene calls are TRBV19 and TRBJ1-2; D gene ambiguous. The V gene's germline CDR1 is LNHDA and CDR2 SQIVND (reference sequence). The CDR3 has 10 residues. V was pared by 6 bases and J by 6 bases, with 5 bases between. As DNA, the CDR3 is TGTGCCAGTAGGAGGGATGGCTACACCTTC. It encodes CASRRDGYTF.

In DNA form, the CDR3 reads TGTGCCACCAGTGCCCCCAGGGACAGGGACGATGAGCAGTTCTTC. Translation gives CATSAPRDRDDEQFF. The rearrangement uses TRBV24-1 and TRBJ2-1; 9 bases align to TRBD1. The V and J ends lost 5 bases and 8 bases, in that order; junction bases with no gene match: 9. This CDR3 has 15 residues. Germline values: CDR1 KGHDR, CDR2 SFDVKD.

The V and J genes are TRBV6-5 and TRBJ2-7; D is possibly TRBD1 (6 bases). The germline CDR1 and CDR2 sequences are MNHEY and SVGAGI. V lost 7 bases and J lost 1, with 11 bases in between. The CDR3 sequence is 13 residues long. This chain's CDR3 is CASNRAGSYEQYF. CDR3 in DNA: TGTGCCAGCAACAGGGCCGGATCCTACGAGCAGTACTTC.

The chain links TRBV11-2 to TRBJ2-2, with TRBD1 matching over 10 bases. The V and J ends lost 5 bases and 4 bases, in that order; junction bases with no gene match: 4. The CDR3 runs to 15 residues. Germline V gene lookup returns CDR1 SGHAT and CDR2 FQNNGV. The CDR3 reads CASSRDRGRTGELFF. CDR3 DNA: TGTGCCAGCAGCCGGGACAGGGGACGCACCGGGGAGCTGTTTTTT.

The V gene is TRBV25-1, the J gene TRBJ1-3; D ambiguous. This CDR3 has 12 amino acids. Germline CDR1 reads MGHDK; CDR2 reads SYGVNS. V shed 6 bases and J shed 0 bases, with 3 bases lying between them. The CDR3 DNA sequence: TGTGCCAGCAGAGCCTCTGGAAACACCATATATTTT. It is translated as CASRASGNTIYF.

This clone was counted once. The V gene is TRBV9, the J gene TRBJ2-1; D perhaps matches TRBD2 (5 bases). CDR1 is SGDLS and CDR2 is YYNGEE in the germline V gene. Trimming cost V 4 bases and J 0 bases, with 11 bases left between them. The CDR3 is 15 residues long. This CDR3 is CASSPSTSSYNEQFF. Written as DNA, the CDR3 is TGTGCCAGCAGCCCAAGTACTAGCTCCTACAATGAGCAGTTCTTC.

A single count supports this clone. This rearrangement joins TRBV3-1 (or the pseudogene TRBV3-2) to TRBJ2-4; 10 nucleotides agree with TRBD2. The CDR3 is 17 amino acids. V gave up 4 bases and J gave up 0 bases; unmatched junction bases: 6. CDR1 is LGHDT and CDR2 is YNNKEL in the germline V gene (reference sequence). The CDR3 loop is CASSRKLAGSAKNIQYF. The CDR3 DNA reads as TGTGCCAGCAGCCGAAAACTAGCGGGGTCAGCCAAAAACATTCAGTACTTC.

V and J are TRBV10-3 and TRBJ1-1, with D tentatively TRBD1 (5 bases). CDR3 size: 14 residues. Trimming took 11 bases from V and 1 from J, leaving 17 bases between them. The V gene's germline CDR1 is ENHRY and CDR2 SYGVKD. The CDR3 loop reads CASRQMGSNTEAFF. CDR3 in DNA: TGTGCCTCCCGACAGATGGGGTCGAACACTGAAGCTTTCTTT.

The J gene is TRBJ1-1, the V gene TRBV9; D is unresolved. Germline V gene data show CDR1 as SGDLS and CDR2 as YYNGEE. This CDR3 spans 14 amino acids. Trimming took 0 bases from V and 1 from J, leaving 7 bases between them. The CDR3 spells CASSVVNGNTEAFF. The DNA for the CDR3 is TGTGCCAGCAGCGTAGTTAACGGGAACACTGAAGCTTTCTTT.

A single count supports this clone. V usage is TRBV19 and J usage is TRBJ1-3; 7 positions agree with TRBD1. Trimming cost V 8 bases and J 2 bases; bases outside gene matches: 6. The CDR3 runs 14 residues. CDR1 and CDR2 from the germline V gene are LNHDA and SQIVND (reference sequence). The chain's CDR3 is CASGDRKTGNTIYF. The CDR3 DNA sequence: TGTGCCAGTGGGGACAGAAAAACTGGAAACACCATATATTTT.